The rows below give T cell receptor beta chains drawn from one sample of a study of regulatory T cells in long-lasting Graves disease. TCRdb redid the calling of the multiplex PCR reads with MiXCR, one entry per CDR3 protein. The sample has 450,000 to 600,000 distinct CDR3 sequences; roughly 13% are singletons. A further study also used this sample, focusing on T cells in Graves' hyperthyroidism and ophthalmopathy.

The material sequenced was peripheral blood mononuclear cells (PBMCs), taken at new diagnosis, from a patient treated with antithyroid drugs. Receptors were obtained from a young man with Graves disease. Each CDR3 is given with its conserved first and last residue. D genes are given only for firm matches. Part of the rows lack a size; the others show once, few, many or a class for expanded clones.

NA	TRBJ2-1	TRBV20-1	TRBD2	CSVRSGGRNEQFF	TGCAGTGTACGGTCGGGAGGACGCAATGAGCAGTTCTTC
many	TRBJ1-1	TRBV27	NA	CASSQRQGEAFF	TGTGCCAGCAGCCAACGCCAGGGGGAAGCTTTCTTT
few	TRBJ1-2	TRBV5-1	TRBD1	CASRRDRGLDIYTF	TGCGCCAGCAGACGCGACAGGGGGCTTGATATCTACACCTTC
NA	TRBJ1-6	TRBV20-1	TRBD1	CSARSGTGSSPLHF	TGCAGTGCTAGGTCCGGGACAGGGAGCTCACCCCTCCACTTT
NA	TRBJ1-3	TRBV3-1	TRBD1	CASSLGQGGNTIYF	TGTGCCAGCAGCCTCGGACAGGGTGGAAACACCATATATTTT
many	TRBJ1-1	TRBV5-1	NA	CASSLVGGRDTEAFF	TGCGCCAGCAGCTTGGTTGGGGGCAGAGACACTGAAGCTTTCTTT
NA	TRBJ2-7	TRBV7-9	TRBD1	CASSPTGDRYEQYF	TGTGCCAGCAGCCCCACAGGGGACCGCTACGAGCAGTACTTC
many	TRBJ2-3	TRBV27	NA	CASSLTGEASNTQYF	TGTGCCAGCAGTTTAACAGGGGAGGCCAGCAATACGCAGTATTTT
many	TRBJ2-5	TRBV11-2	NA	CASGSRDIAPGAKEKETQYF	TGTGCCAGCGGGTCCCGGGACATCGCCCCGGGGGCAAAGGAGAAAGAGACCCAGTACTTC
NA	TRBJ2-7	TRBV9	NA	CASSVAPGISYEQYF	TGTGCCAGCAGCGTAGCCCCGGGGATCTCCTACGAGCAGTACTTC
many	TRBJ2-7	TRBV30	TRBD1	CAWSHGQGYEQYF	TGTGCCTGGAGTCATGGACAGGGTTACGAGCAGTACTTC
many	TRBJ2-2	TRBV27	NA	CASSLAGVTGELFF	TGTGCCAGCAGCTTGGCAGGGGTAACCGGGGAGCTGTTTTTT
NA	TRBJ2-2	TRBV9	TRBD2	CASSVELAGATGELFF	TGTGCCAGCAGCGTAGAGTTAGCGGGTGCGACCGGGGAGCTGTTTTTT
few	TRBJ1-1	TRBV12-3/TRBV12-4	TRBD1	CASSGPTGAEAFF	TGTGCCAGCAGTGGACCCACAGGGGCTGAGGCTTTCTTT
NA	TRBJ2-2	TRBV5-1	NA	CASSLPDSRTNTGELFF	TGCGCCAGCAGCTTGCCAGACTCCCGCACGAACACCGGGGAGCTGTTTTTT
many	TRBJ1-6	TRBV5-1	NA	CASSLDGGRVYNSPLHF	TGCGCCAGCAGCTTGGATGGAGGCCGAGTCTATAATTCACCCCTCCACTTT
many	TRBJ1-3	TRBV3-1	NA	CASSVEDTIYF	TGTGCCAGCAGCGTAGAGGACACCATATATTTT
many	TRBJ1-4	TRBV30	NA	CAWDIMRGEKLFF	TGTGCCTGGGATATAATGAGAGGAGAAAAACTGTTTTTT
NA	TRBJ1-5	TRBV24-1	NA	CATPIGFRFGRNQPQHF	TGTGCCACCCCTATTGGGTTTCGGTTCGGGCGCAATCAGCCCCAGCATTTT
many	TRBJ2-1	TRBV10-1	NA	CASGTEPFAGGSSYNEQFF	TGCGCCAGTGGGACAGAGCCCTTTGCGGGAGGTAGCTCCTACAATGAGCAGTTCTTC